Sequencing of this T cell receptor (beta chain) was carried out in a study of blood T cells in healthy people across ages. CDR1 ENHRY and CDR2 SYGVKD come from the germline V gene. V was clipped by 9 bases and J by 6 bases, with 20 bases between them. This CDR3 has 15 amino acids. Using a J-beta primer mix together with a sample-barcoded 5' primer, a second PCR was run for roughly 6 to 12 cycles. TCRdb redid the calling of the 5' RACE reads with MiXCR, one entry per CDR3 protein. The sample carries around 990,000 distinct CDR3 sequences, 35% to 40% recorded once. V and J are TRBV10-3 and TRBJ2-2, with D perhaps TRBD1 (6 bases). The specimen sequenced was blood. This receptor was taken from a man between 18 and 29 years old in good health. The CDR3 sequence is CAIRKLNRVPGELFF. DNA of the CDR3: TGTGCCATTCGCAAATTGAACAGGGTCCCCGGGGAGCTGTTTTTT.